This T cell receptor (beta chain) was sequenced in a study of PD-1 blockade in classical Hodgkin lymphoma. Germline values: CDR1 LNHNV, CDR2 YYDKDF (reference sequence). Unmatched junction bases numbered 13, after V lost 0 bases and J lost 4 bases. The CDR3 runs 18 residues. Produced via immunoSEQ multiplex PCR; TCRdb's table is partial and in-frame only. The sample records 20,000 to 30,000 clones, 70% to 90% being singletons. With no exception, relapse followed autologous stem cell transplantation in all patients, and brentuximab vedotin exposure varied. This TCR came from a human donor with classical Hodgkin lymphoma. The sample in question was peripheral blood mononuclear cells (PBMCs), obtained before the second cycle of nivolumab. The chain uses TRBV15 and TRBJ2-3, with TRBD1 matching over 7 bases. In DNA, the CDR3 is TGTGCCACCAGCAGAGATTACCGTGGTACAGGGGCTTCAGATACGCAGTATTTT. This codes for CATSRDYRGTGASDTQYF. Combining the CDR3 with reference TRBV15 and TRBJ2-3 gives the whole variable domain DAMVIQNPRYQVTQFGKPVTLSCSQTLNHNVMYWYQQKSSQAPKLLFHYYDKDFNNEADTPDNFQSRRPNTSFCFLDIRSPGLGDTAMYLCATSRDYRGTGASDTQYFGPGTRLTVL.